The T cell receptor beta chain described here comes from a study of vaccination effects on CD4 cells after COVID-19. This table comes from immunoSEQ multiplex PCR, and its TCRdb copy is limited to in-frame clones, with some not included. Of roughly 46,000 clones in the sample, over 60% were seen once. With regard to this clone: Its antigen is not known.

CDR1 and CDR2 (germline): SGHRS, YFSETQ. V lost 5 bases to trimming and J lost 5 bases, with 11 bases between them. The CDR3 has 13 amino acids. Viral peptide pool expansion of antigen-specific CD4+ T cells preceded sequencing in the ViraFEST assay. Following 10 days of culture, CD4+ T cells were isolated. Each participant was administered two doses of either the BNT162b2 or the mRNA-1273 vaccine. Prior SARS-CoV-2 infection was absent in the vaccine recipients, as shown by negative nucleocapsid antibodies. The sample consisted of CD4+ T cells from PBMCs cultured with HCoV-OC43 spike peptides, taken after COVID-19 vaccination. Stated subset: HCoV-OC43 spike overlapping peptide pool stimulation. This chain uses TRBV5-1 with TRBJ2-1; D unclear. This sequence was found in a human donor who received a COVID-19 vaccine. In DNA form, the CDR3 reads TGCGCCAGCAGAGAGGTACCAAACAATGAGCAGTTCTTC. The encoded protein is CASREVPNNEQFF.